The clone carrying this T cell receptor (beta chain) was counted between two and nine times. As yet, its antigen is unknown. These data belong to a study of human T cells and chemical hapten exposure. Findings and caveats of the study: Expanded TCR counts at PT1 were positively correlated with the patch test score.

Time point described: pre-sensitization, week 0. Regarding treatment: therapeutic diphenylcyclopropenone sensitization with weekly scalp DPC. Participating donors were patients with alopecia, aged 18 to 70 years, considered appropriate candidates for DPC. Unseparated into fractions, whole blood served as the source from which total RNA was extracted. The library tagged each cDNA molecule with unique molecular identifiers. MiXCR, run by TCRdb on the RACE reads, gives a single entry per CDR3 protein. The sample holds fewer than 300,000 distinct CDR3 sequences, roughly 7.4% seen once. Germline V gives CDR1 MDHEN, CDR2 SYDVKM. The V and J ends lost 3 bases and 2 bases respectively, with 8 bases between them. The CDR3 length is 13 residues.

V gene TRBV28 combines with J gene TRBJ2-7; either TRBD1 or TRBD2 may supply D (5 bases each). This clonotype was sampled from a man between 18 and 35 years old with alopecia areata. Some clones in this sample may be carry-over from other donors' samples. Sample: whole blood, taken in connection with sensitization to the hapten diphenylcyclopropenone (DPC). CDR3 residues: CASSLGEPYEQYF. In nucleotides, the CDR3 is TGTGCCAGCAGTTTGGGGGAGCCCTACGAGCAGTACTTC.